This T cell receptor beta chain comes out of a study of blood T cell repertoires in COVID-19. Study as a whole: PBMCs, B-cell-depleted T cells, or T cells were the source of the cDNA or gDNA that made up the material.

This clone was detected a few times. Profiled with immunoSEQ multiplex PCR; TCRdb holds only in-frame clones, not every one. The table has approximately 110,000 clones, 60% to 85% seen once; the top ten hold roughly 0.86%. The germline CDR1 and CDR2 sequences are KGHDR and SFDVKD. Trimming removed 9 bases from V and 2 bases from J; junction bases left unmatched: 5. This CDR3 is 13 amino acids long. Sequenced material: peripheral blood. The chain is built from TRBV24-1 and TRBJ2-7, with 8 bases fitting TRBD2. The source is a human donor with acute or convalescent COVID-19. The donor label of this sample is uncertain. The CDR3 spells CATGLAGTYEQYF. The DNA for the CDR3 is TGTGCCACCGGACTAGCCGGAACCTACGAGCAGTACTTC.